This T cell receptor (beta chain) was sequenced in a study of CD8+ T cells in alopecia areata (dated by TCRdb to 2016 to 2019). Regarding the research as a whole: Treated patients were enrolled in an open-label pilot trial of oral tofacitinib, 5 to 10 mg twice daily, for moderate-to-severe alopecia areata. Tofacitinib was given for 6 to 18 months, followed by 6 months of follow-up off drug to assess delayed response and recurrence. In both human patients and the C3H/HeJ mouse model, the study applied high-throughput TCRbeta sequencing to look at T cell clonal expansion in alopecia areata. Scalp tissue and sorted CD4+ and CD8+ peripheral blood T cells from patchy and totalis/universalis alopecia areata patients and from healthy controls were covered by human TCRbeta sequencing. Biopsies were taken from tofacitinib-treated patients at baseline and again at 4 and 24 weeks into treatment, and several of those patients also had a later scalp biopsy. Clonality in the scalp was compared among normal scalp (n=4), patchy alopecia areata scalp (n=8), and alopecia totalis/universalis scalp (n=8). RNA was extracted with the PAXgene miRNA kit for fixed scalp, the miRNeasy kit for PBMCs, and the RNeasy kit for mouse skin. immunoSEQ multiplex PCR using 35 Vbeta forward primers and 13 Jbeta reverse primers was used to amplify TCRbeta CDR3 regions. What the work shows at the level of the full study, not this receptor alone: Scalp TCR repertoire analysis is complicated because resident alphabeta T cells in normal human skin are also sequenced, whereas mouse skin is dominated by gammadelta T cells. TCR sequences shared between patients were less clear than in mice, possibly partly because of HLA diversity in the patient population. Compared with normal scalp, lesional scalp had higher clonality and more expanded CD8+ clones, particularly in alopecia totalis/universalis, a pattern that suggests antigenic drive.

A remark on this clone: No antigen is known for it. No base qualities exist here, and no much larger clone lies one base off it.

The library was generated by the immunoSEQ multiplex PCR assay. To provide template for TCR sequencing, every sample had RNA extracted and reverse transcribed into cDNA. First-strand cDNA was synthesized using SuperScript III with a 2:1 mix of oligo-dT and random hexamers. A synthetic immune receptor repertoire was used to assess amplification bias, and residual bias was removed computationally. Regarding the original processing steps: Raw reads were preprocessed to remove errors, and CDR3 was defined by IMGT conventions from the conserved cysteine to phenylalanine. To get clonality, Shannon entropy was normalized by log2 of the number of productive unique TCRs and the result was subtracted from 1. Whether each scalp clone was CD4 or CD8 was inferred by checking scalp TCRbeta sequences against the CD4 and CD8 repertoires from sorted blood. The table comes from immuneACCESS by way of TCRdb, which keeps in-frame sequences with V and J called. Part of the clones is missing from these tables; in studies checked, under half for an unresolved V gene and the rest for unknown reasons. V and J calls plus clone size are reproduced from that table; the DNA served to infer D and trimming. This sample comprises around 160,000 clones, approximately 45% of them detected only once. Clones ranked in the top ten supply roughly 7.5% of the sample.

From alopecia areata patients, peripheral blood was collected along with lesional scalp punch biopsies. After PBMCs were isolated by density centrifugation and stained for CD3, CD4 and CD8, a FACSAria was used to sort CD4+ and CD8+ T cells. As encoded in the germline V gene, CDR1 is SNHLY while CDR2 is FYNNEI. Trimming costs V 0 bases and J 4 bases, and their ends lie 16 bases apart. Including cysteine and phenylalanine, the CDR3 has 16 amino acids. Only the CDR3 portion is preserved as DNA: 48 bases, with reading frame beginning at the first base. The chain is made from TRBV2 and TRBJ2-7; a tentative D match to TRBD1 spans 5 bases. Sequenced input: CD4+ T cells sorted from blood. This sequence originates from a human donor with alopecia areata. The DNA reads as follows: TGTGCCAGCAGTGAAGCGCTAGGCAGGGTGGGTTACGAGCAGTACTTC. Translated, this gives CASSEALGRVGYEQYF.